The rows below give T cell receptor beta chains drawn from one sample of a study of T cell responses to AZD1222 COVID-19 vaccine. The method was immunoSEQ multiplex PCR; TCRdb's version includes in-frame clones alone and lacks a portion of them. The table lists fewer than 130,000 clones, about 90% of them singletons, with less than 3.5% in the top ten. The specimen was peripheral blood, collected on day 0 of AZD1222 vaccination. Receptors originate from an adult in good health. CDR3s include the opening cysteine and the closing phenylalanine or tryptophan. For some rows the clone size is stated as once, few or many, or as a class when expanded; others skip it.

>TRBJ1-1|TRBV28|NA
CASSLWTPLIAFF
>TRBJ2-4|TRBV6-5|NA
CASSPGGTAQNIQYF
>TRBJ2-2|TRBV18|NA
CASSSGLAGPSNTGELFF
>TRBJ2-6|TRBV5-1|NA
CASSPTGSGANVLTF
>TRBJ2-7|TRBV6-2/TRBV6-3|NA
CASSNSYEQYF
>TRBJ1-1|TRBV10-3|once
CAITIQMNTEAFF
>TRBJ1-1|TRBV19|NA
CASSFGPGRNTEAFF
>TRBJ2-1|TRBV18|NA
CASSPGTSYNEQFF
>TRBJ2-1|TRBV19|NA
CASSIIGGRVHNEQFF
>TRBJ1-2|TRBV20-1|NA
CSAKWGTGYTF
>TRBJ2-7|TRBV2|once
CASRGGLAVSYEQYF
>TRBJ1-1|TRBV4-1|NA
CASSQDQVQNTEAFF
>TRBJ2-7|TRBV5-6|NA
CASSRGVPSFEQYF
>TRBJ2-2|TRBV3-1/TRBV3-2|NA
CASSQEQGLAGELFF
>TRBJ2-1|TRBV4-1|once
CASSQVKPSSYLNEQFF
>TRBJ2-1|TRBV11-3|NA
CASSFPGGRNEQFF
>TRBJ1-1|TRBV7-3|NA
CASSLNRQNTEAFF
>TRBJ2-1|TRBV4-2|NA
CASRPEPGAGFDEQFF
>TRBJ2-3|TRBV4-3|NA
CASSQGVLNTQYF
>TRBJ1-4|TRBV6-1|NA
CASSYGTATNEKLFF
>TRBJ1-1|TRBV18|NA
CASSERQGNTEAFF
>TRBJ2-1|TRBV5-6|NA
CASGRLAGNNEQFF
>TRBJ2-7|TRBV10-2|few
CASSFDPRTGGEIHEQYF
>TRBJ1-6|TRBV6-5|NA
CASSRDEVGPLHF
>TRBJ1-4|TRBV6-5|NA
CAGHRDGNEKLFF
>TRBJ2-7|TRBV3-1/TRBV3-2|NA
CASSRTSGYEQYF
>TRBJ1-5|TRBV10-3|NA
CAISEFGTGEQPQHF
>TRBJ1-2|TRBV11-2|NA
CASSQDRRNYGYTF
>TRBJ2-7|TRBV28|NA
CASSTHYEQYF
>TRBJ1-1|TRBV19|NA
CASTVTGENTEAFF
>TRBJ1-1|TRBV29-1|NA
CSATGQLSVTEAFF
>TRBJ1-2|TRBV20-1|NA
CSARPTGDTF
>TRBJ2-1|TRBV5-1|once
CASSLATNYNEQFF
>TRBJ1-6|TRBV28|NA
CASSLTAPLNSPLHF
>TRBJ2-1|TRBV7-2|NA
CASSLAALSYNEQFF
>TRBJ1-1|TRBV14|few
CASSQEWGRLNTEAFF
>TRBJ2-7|TRBV7-6|NA
CASSLGQGDGREQYF
>TRBJ1-1|TRBV5-1|few
CASSLVPSGSNTEAFF
>TRBJ1-2|TRBV5-6|few
CASSLGRAVYGYTF
>TRBJ2-1|TRBV19|NA
CASSLEGLTYNEQFF
>TRBJ1-5|TRBV2|NA
CASSVDPQLYSNQPQHF
>TRBJ2-1|TRBV25-1|NA
CASSNAGASYNEQFF
>TRBJ1-1|TRBV12-3/TRBV12-4|NA
CASSPRNTEAFF
>TRBJ1-2|TRBV19|NA
CASRTGGGYTF
>TRBJ2-3|TRBV18|NA
CASSPQRGGPDTQYF
>TRBJ1-2|TRBV5-4|NA
CASSYQTPSGYTF